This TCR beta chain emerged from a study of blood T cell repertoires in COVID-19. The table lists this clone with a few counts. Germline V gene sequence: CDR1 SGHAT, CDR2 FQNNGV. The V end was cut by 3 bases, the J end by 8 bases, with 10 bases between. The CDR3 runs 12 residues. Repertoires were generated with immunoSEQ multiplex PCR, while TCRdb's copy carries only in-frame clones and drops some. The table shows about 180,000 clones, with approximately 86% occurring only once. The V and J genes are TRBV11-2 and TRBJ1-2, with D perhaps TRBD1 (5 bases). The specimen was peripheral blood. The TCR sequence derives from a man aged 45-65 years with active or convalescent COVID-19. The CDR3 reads CASSLGLEGYTF. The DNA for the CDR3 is TGTGCCAGCAGCTTGGGGCTCGAGGGCTACACCTTC.